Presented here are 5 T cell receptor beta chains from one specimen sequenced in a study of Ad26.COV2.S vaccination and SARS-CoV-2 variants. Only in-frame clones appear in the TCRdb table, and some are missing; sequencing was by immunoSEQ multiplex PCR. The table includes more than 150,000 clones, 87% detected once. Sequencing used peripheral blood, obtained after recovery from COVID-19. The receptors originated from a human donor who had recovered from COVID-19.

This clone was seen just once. CDR3: CASSEGQPKGGYGYTF. In nucleotides, the CDR3 is TGTGCCAGCAGTGAGGGGCAGCCCAAAGGTGGCTATGGCTACACCTTC. The chain combines TRBV25-1 with TRBJ1-2; TRBD1 might be the D (5 bases). The CDR3 covers 16 residues. V gave up 3 bases and J gave up 4 bases, with 18 bases separating them. Per the germline V gene, CDR1 is MGHDK and CDR2 is SYGVNS.

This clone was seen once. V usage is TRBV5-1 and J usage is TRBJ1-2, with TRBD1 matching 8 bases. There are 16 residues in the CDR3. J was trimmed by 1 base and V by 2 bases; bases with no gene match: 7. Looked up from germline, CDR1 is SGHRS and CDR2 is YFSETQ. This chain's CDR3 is CASSFNDRGLNYGYTF. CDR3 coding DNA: TGCGCCAGCAGCTTTAATGACAGGGGCCTTAACTATGGCTACACCTTC.

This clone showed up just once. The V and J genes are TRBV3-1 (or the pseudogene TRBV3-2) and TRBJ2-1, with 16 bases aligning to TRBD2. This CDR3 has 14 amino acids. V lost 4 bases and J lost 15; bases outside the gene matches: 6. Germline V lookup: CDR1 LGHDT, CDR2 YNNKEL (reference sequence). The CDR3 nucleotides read TGTGCCAGCAGCCGGGGGACTAGCGGGGGGGGGCGGTTCTTC. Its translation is CASSRGTSGGGRFF.

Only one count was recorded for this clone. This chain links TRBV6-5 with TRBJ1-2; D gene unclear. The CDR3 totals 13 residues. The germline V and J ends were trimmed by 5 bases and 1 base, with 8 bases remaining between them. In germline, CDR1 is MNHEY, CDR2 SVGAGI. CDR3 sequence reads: CASSITVNYGYTF. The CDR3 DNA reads TGTGCCAGCAGTATTACAGTTAACTATGGCTACACCTTC.

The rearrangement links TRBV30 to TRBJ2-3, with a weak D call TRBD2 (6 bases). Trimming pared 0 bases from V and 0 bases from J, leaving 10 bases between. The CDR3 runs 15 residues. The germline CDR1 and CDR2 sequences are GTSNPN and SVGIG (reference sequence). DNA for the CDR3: TGTGCCTGGAGTGTGAGCGGGTCTAGCACAGATACGCAGTATTTT. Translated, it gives CAWSVSGSSTDTQYF.